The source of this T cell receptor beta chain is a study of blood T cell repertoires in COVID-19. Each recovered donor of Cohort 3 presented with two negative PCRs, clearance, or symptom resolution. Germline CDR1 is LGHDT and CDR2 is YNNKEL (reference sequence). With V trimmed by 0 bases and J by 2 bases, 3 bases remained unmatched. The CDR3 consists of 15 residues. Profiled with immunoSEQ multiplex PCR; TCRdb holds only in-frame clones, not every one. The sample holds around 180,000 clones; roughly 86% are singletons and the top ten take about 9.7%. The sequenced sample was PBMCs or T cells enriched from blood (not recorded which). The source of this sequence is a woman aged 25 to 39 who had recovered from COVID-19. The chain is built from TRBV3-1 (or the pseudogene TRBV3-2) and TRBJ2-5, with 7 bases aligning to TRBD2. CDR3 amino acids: CASSQEAGRQETQYF. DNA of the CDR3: TGTGCCAGCAGCCAAGAAGCGGGGAGACAAGAGACCCAGTACTTC.